These T cell receptor beta chains were read from a single sample in a study of T cells in localized non-small cell lung cancer. Profiling relied on immunoSEQ multiplex PCR, and the TCRdb table lists in-frame clones only, not all of them. The repertoire holds 20,000 to 25,000 clones, with over 80% as singletons. This specimen was PBMCs, taken before any cancer treatment. The receptors come from a man between 40 and 75 years old with stage II squamous cell lung carcinoma. The CDR3 runs from the conserved cysteine through the conserved F or W. The D gene is left open where the match is weak. Clone size appears in some rows only: once, few, many, or a class for an expanded clone.

TRBV5-1	TRBD1	TRBJ2-7	once	CASSLEGRGHDEQYF	TGCGCCAGCAGCTTGGAGGGCAGGGGGCACGACGAGCAGTACTTC
TRBV7-9	TRBD1	TRBJ1-4	once	CASSFRDRGRSAEKLFF	TGTGCCAGCAGCTTCAGGGACAGGGGGCGAAGTGCTGAAAAACTGTTTTTT
TRBV7-3	-	TRBJ2-3	-	CASSLDATQSDTQYF	TGTGCCAGCAGCTTAGACGCGACTCAGTCAGATACGCAGTATTTT
TRBV5-4	TRBD2	TRBJ2-7	-	CASSPGRGGYEQYF	TGTGCCAGCAGCCCGGGGAGGGGCGGGTACGAGCAGTACTTC
TRBV6-5	TRBD2	TRBJ2-3	-	CASSRLAGGRNTQYF	TGTGCCAGCAGTCGACTAGCGGGAGGGAGAAATACGCAGTATTTT
TRBV6-1	TRBD1	TRBJ1-5	-	CASRGGQGREPQHF	TGTGCCAGCAGGGGGGGACAGGGTCGAGAGCCCCAGCATTTT
TRBV19	TRBD1	TRBJ1-1	-	CASSLDREAFF	TGTGCCAGTAGTCTCGACAGGGAGGCTTTCTTT
TRBV4-1	-	TRBJ2-7	-	CASSQGVNYEQYF	TGCGCCAGCAGCCAAGGGGTAAACTACGAGCAGTACTTC
TRBV19	TRBD1	TRBJ1-2	-	CASSIGTGASPATF	TGTGCCAGTAGTATCGGGACAGGGGCTTCTCCCGCCACCTTC
TRBV7-6	TRBD1	TRBJ2-1	few	CASSLTGDGEQFF	TGTGCCAGCAGCTTAACAGGGGACGGTGAGCAGTTCTTC
TRBV19	TRBD2	TRBJ2-7	-	CASSVGLAGTIYEQYF	TGTGCCAGTAGTGTTGGACTAGCGGGAACGATCTACGAGCAGTACTTC
TRBV7-9	TRBD2	TRBJ2-5	-	CASSLGRRTSLWLETQYF	TGTGCCAGCAGCTTAGGCCGGCGGACTAGTCTGTGGTTGGAGACCCAGTACTTC
TRBV20-1	-	TRBJ2-5	-	CSAREEETQYF	TGCAGTGCTAGAGAGGAAGAGACCCAGTACTTC
TRBV11-3	TRBD1	TRBJ2-2	-	CASSPQGIGQGYTGELFF	TGTGCCAGCAGCCCCCAGGGTATAGGACAGGGTTACACCGGGGAGCTGTTTTTT
TRBV29-1	TRBD1	TRBJ1-2	-	CSASEGTAVYGYTF	TGCAGCGCTTCCGAAGGGACAGCAGTCTATGGCTACACCTTC
TRBV5-1	-	TRBJ1-1	-	CASSLVIGGKTEAFF	TGCGCCAGCAGCTTGGTGATAGGGGGAAAGACTGAAGCTTTCTTT
TRBV4-1	TRBD1	TRBJ1-5	few	CASSQDGTGGTTSNQPQHF	TGCGCCAGCAGCCAGGACGGGACAGGGGGAACGACCAGCAATCAGCCCCAGCATTTT
TRBV25-1	-	TRBJ2-2	-	CASSDGGEELFF	TGTGCCAGCAGTGACGGGGGCGAGGAGCTGTTTTTT
TRBV5-4	-	TRBJ2-1	-	CASSQNRPNEQFF	TGTGCCAGCAGCCAGAATCGACCCAATGAGCAGTTCTTC
TRBV6-5	-	TRBJ2-1	once	CASKWFRSRSNEQFF	TGTGCCAGCAAATGGTTTAGGTCCCGGAGCAATGAGCAGTTCTTC
TRBV5-8	-	TRBJ1-2	-	CASSPSGSPNYGYTF	TGTGCCAGCAGCCCTAGTGGTAGTCCTAACTATGGCTACACCTTC
TRBV11-3	TRBD1	TRBJ1-1	-	CASSPRRDRDTEAFF	TGTGCCAGCAGCCCCCGACGGGACAGGGATACTGAAGCTTTCTTT
TRBV6-1	-	TRBJ1-4	-	CASTGGSNEKLFF	TGTGCCAGCACCGGGGGCAGTAATGAAAAACTGTTTTTT
TRBV9	-	TRBJ2-1	-	CASTPGLIGREQFF	TGTGCCAGCACCCCCGGACTAATTGGGCGGGAGCAGTTCTTC
TRBV2	-	TRBJ1-2	-	CASSATRTDYGYTF	TGTGCCAGCAGCGCTACCCGGACAGACTATGGCTACACCTTC
TRBV2	-	TRBJ2-6	-	CASSVLGSGANVLTF	TGTGCCAGCAGTGTGTTGGGCTCTGGGGCCAACGTCCTGACTTTC
TRBV6-1	TRBD1	TRBJ1-5	-	CASSDSGTGWYQPQHF	TGTGCCAGCAGTGATTCGGGGACAGGGTGGTATCAGCCCCAGCATTTT
TRBV6-5	-	TRBJ2-7	-	CASSYSIRVYEQYF	TGTGCCAGCAGTTACTCGATAAGGGTCTACGAGCAGTACTTC
TRBV7-2	-	TRBJ2-1	-	CASSLGYGSYNEQFF	TGTGCCAGCAGCCTCGGATACGGCTCCTACAATGAGCAGTTCTTC
TRBV27	-	TRBJ1-6	-	CASSPVFRANSPLHF	TGTGCCAGCAGTCCCGTTTTTAGGGCTAATTCACCCCTCCACTTT
TRBV6-5	-	TRBJ1-6	-	CASRSAGLSNSPLHF	TGTGCCAGCAGAAGTGCAGGGTTAAGCAATTCACCCCTCCACTTT
TRBV6-6	-	TRBJ1-1	-	CASSYKPRPLNTEAFF	TGTGCCAGCAGTTACAAACCCCGACCCTTGAACACTGAAGCTTTCTTT
TRBV30	-	TRBJ1-6	-	CAWSVSRGARDSPLHF	TGTGCCTGGAGTGTAAGTCGGGGGGCCCGTGATTCACCCCTCCACTTT
TRBV28	-	TRBJ2-7	-	CASSLRAYEQYF	TGTGCCAGCAGTTTACGTGCCTACGAGCAGTACTTC
TRBV7-9	TRBD1	TRBJ1-3	-	CASSHTTGQGAHTIYF	TGTGCCAGCAGCCATACAACCGGACAGGGGGCACACACCATATATTTT
TRBV19	-	TRBJ1-1	-	CASSSGGAEAFF	TGTGCCAGTAGTTCGGGAGGGGCTGAAGCTTTCTTT
TRBV5-1	TRBD1	TRBJ1-2	-	CASSLSGTGSTDGYTF	TGCGCCAGCAGCTTGTCTGGGACAGGGAGTACGGACGGCTACACCTTC
TRBV4-3	TRBD2	TRBJ2-7	-	CASSQDRLASSYEQYF	TGCGCCAGCAGCCAAGATCGACTAGCAAGCTCCTACGAGCAGTACTTC
TRBV6-5	TRBD2	TRBJ2-7	-	CASIKPGGGEQYF	TGTGCCAGCATCAAACCCGGGGGGGGCGAGCAGTACTTC
TRBV5-1	TRBD2	TRBJ2-1	-	CASSSTGTSGSSYNEQFF	TGCGCCAGCAGCTCCACCGGGACTAGCGGGAGCTCCTACAATGAGCAGTTCTTC
TRBV27	TRBD1	TRBJ1-2	-	CASSSKWRDRDANYGYTF	TGTGCCAGCAGTTCTAAATGGCGGGACAGAGATGCTAACTATGGCTACACCTTC
TRBV6-1	TRBD1	TRBJ1-6	-	CASSGNKLGQVVSSLHF	TGTGCCAGCAGTGGCAACAAGCTGGGACAGGTAGTTTCATCCCTCCACTTT
TRBV7-2	-	TRBJ2-3	once	CASSRDPPGGTQYF	TGTGCCAGCAGTCGGGACCCACCGGGCGGTACGCAGTATTTT
TRBV5-5	-	TRBJ2-5	-	CASSLGGNQETQYF	TGTGCCAGCAGCTTGGGGGGGAACCAAGAGACCCAGTACTTC
TRBV7-9	TRBD2	TRBJ2-1	-	CASSSGYGRSYNEQFF	TGTGCCAGCAGCTCGGGATACGGGAGGTCGTACAATGAGCAGTTCTTC
TRBV7-9	-	TRBJ2-1	-	CASSLRVIGEQFF	TGTGCCAGCAGCTTAAGGGTTATCGGTGAGCAGTTCTTC
TRBV4-3	-	TRBJ2-7	-	CASSPHDRYTYEQYF	TGCGCCAGCAGCCCCCACGACAGGTATACCTACGAGCAGTACTTC
TRBV7-2	TRBD2	TRBJ2-3	-	CASSLRGGWTDTQYF	TGTGCCAGCAGCTTACGCGGGGGGTGGACAGATACGCAGTATTTT